This T cell receptor (beta chain) was profiled in a study of blood T cell repertoires in COVID-19 (dated by TCRdb to 2019 to 2021). Background on the whole study: Samples from collaborators originated in the United States, Italy and Spain and spanned both the acute and convalescent phases of COVID-19. Where available, HLA class I and class II types were taken from metadata supplied by the sample provider and were not determined by assay-based typing. The material from the prospective study consisted of cDNA or gDNA derived from T cells, B-cell-depleted T cells, or PBMCs. Sample metadata almost always included a de-identified subject ID, COVID-19 status, age in years and sex. A freely available public database, intended as a resource for researchers studying the immune response to SARS-CoV-2, is where the repertoires were released. Deeply sampled blood TCRbeta repertoires from subjects exposed to, actively infected with, or recovered from COVID-19 were included in the dataset. Samples came from the ongoing ImmuneRACE study (first 160 participants) plus 1,254 subjects from 6 global collaborators.

From the cysteine through the phenylalanine, the CDR3 covers 18 amino acids. This entry keeps only the CDR3 DNA: 54 bases, framed from base 1. V is pruned by 3 bases and J by 0 bases, leaving 14 bases of the junction without a gene match. Via the germline V gene (reference sequence), CDR1 is MNHEY and CDR2 SMNVEV. General conclusions and limits of the study: Clinical and demographic metadata were provided uncurated, with the amount varying by source and participant.

TCRbeta CDR3 regions were amplified from genomic DNA by means of the immunoSEQ Assay, a bias-controlled multiplex PCR. Turning to the authors' computational methods: The number of nucleated cells in each sample was estimated from the amplification of reference gene primers within the assay. Sequence reads were collapsed and filtered to measure the absolute abundance of every unique TCRbeta CDR3 rearrangement. For each sample, productive Simpson clonality was calculated as the square root of Simpson's diversity index over productive rearrangements. Imported from immuneACCESS, the table was reduced by TCRdb to in-frame sequences with V and J called. These copies leave out some clones; in studies compared against another copy, an unresolved V gene accounts for under half, and the cause of the remainder is not known. V, J and clone size are taken as reported in that table, and D and trimming were inferred from the DNA itself. The sample yields approximately 170,000 clones; approximately 87% were counted once. The ten top clones hold under 4.5% of the sample.

Whole blood was collected in K2EDTA tubes by collaborating institutions according to the institutions' own protocols. For TCRbeta analysis, collaborators shipped samples as frozen whole blood, isolated PBMCs, or DNA extracted from either of those sample types. A word on this clone: Its antigen is unknown. No much larger clone exists at a distance of one base, and base qualities are not known.

Material: peripheral blood. This chain is built from TRBV27 and TRBJ2-7, and TRBD1 aligns with 7 junction nucleotides. The receptor comes from a woman in her 70s with acute or convalescent COVID-19. The CDR3 region: CASSFYPPTGMSSYEQYF. DNA sequence: TGTGCCAGCAGTTTCTACCCCCCGACAGGGATGAGCTCCTACGAGCAGTACTTC.